Listed here are 12 T cell receptor beta chains from one sample, sequenced in a study of immune evolution from preneoplasia to lung adenocarcinoma. Assay: immunoSEQ multiplex PCR; the TCRdb copy retains only in-frame clones and omits some. The sample includes around 14,000 clones, approximately 80% seen only once; the top ten take over 4.5%. The sequencing input was FFPE minimally invasive lung adenocarcinoma tissue. These receptors were taken from a person between 65 and 79 years old with lung adenocarcinoma.

The V gene is TRBV7-8, the J gene TRBJ1-5; TRBD1 aligns across 8 bases. The V segment lost 5 bases and the J segment 0 bases; nucleotides outside the gene matches: 6. The CDR3 is 16 amino acids. The germline gives CDR1 SGHVS, CDR2 FQNEAQ. The CDR3 DNA reads TGTGCCAGCAGCCTGACAGGGGTTAATAGCAATCAGCCCCAGCATTTT. Amino acid sequence: CASSLTGVNSNQPQHF.

The chain employs TRBV5-1 and TRBJ2-7; D not certain. Germline V lookup: CDR1 SGHRS, CDR2 YFSETQ. This CDR3 has 12 amino acids. V was clipped by 5 bases and J by 5 bases, with 11 bases between them. The CDR3 here is CASSRSKDEQYF. CDR3 coding DNA: TGCGCCAGCAGTCGGTCAAAAGACGAGCAGTACTTC.

The V gene is TRBV4-3, the J gene TRBJ2-1; 7 nucleotides agree with TRBD2. Germline CDR1 reads LGHNA; CDR2 reads YSLEER. The V segment lost 5 bases and the J segment 4 bases; nucleotides outside the gene matches: 8. The CDR3 is 15 amino acids. For the CDR3, the DNA is TGCGCCAGCAGCTTCCAGCGGGACCTTTACAATGAGCAGTTCTTC. Encoded protein: CASSFQRDLYNEQFF.

This clone was seen a handful of times. The chain carries TRBV9 and TRBJ1-2; D is uncertain. This CDR3 has 11 amino acids. Germline loops: CDR1 SGDLS, CDR2 YYNGEE. V lost 8 bases and J lost 1, with 6 bases in between. The CDR3 sequence: CASGVNYGYTF. CDR3 nucleotide sequence: TGTGCCAGTGGGGTTAACTATGGCTACACCTTC.

V gene TRBV5-1 combines with J gene TRBJ1-5; D may be TRBD1 (6 bases). Per germline, CDR1 SGHRS and CDR2 YFSETQ. The CDR3 totals 14 residues. Trimming pared 2 bases from V and 6 bases from J, leaving 12 bases between. CDR3 bases: TGCGCCAGCAGCTTAGGACAAGGGGGTCAGCCCCAGCATTTT. Its translation is CASSLGQGGQPQHF.

This clone appeared a few times. The chain is built from TRBV6-6 and TRBJ2-7; 7 bases are a match to TRBD1. CDR3 size: 15 residues. Germline-derived CDR1 and CDR2 are MNHNY and SVGAGI (reference sequence). The V and J ends lost 5 bases and 5 bases, in that order; junction bases with no gene match: 12. The CDR3 coding sequence is TGTGCCAGCAGTGGGGTCGGCAGGGGGAGCAACGAGCAGTACTTC. The encoded protein is CASSGVGRGSNEQYF.

The chain employs TRBV18 and TRBJ2-7; D possibly matches TRBD1 or TRBD2 (5 bases each). This CDR3 has 16 amino acids. The germline gives CDR1 KGHSH, CDR2 LQKENI. The V gene lost 2 bases and the J gene lost 1 base, with 15 bases spanning the gap. The CDR3 nucleotides are TGTGCCAGCTCACCATATTCCGGGACGGCTTCCTACGAGCAGTACTTC. It is translated as CASSPYSGTASYEQYF. Complete variable domain (other parts from reference TRBV18 and TRBJ2-7): NAGVMQNPRHLVRRRGQEARLRCSPMKGHSHVYWYRQLPEEGLKFMVYLQKENIIDESGMPKERFSAEFPKEGPSILRIQQVVRGDSAAYFCASSPYSGTASYEQYFGPGTRLTVT.

The V and J genes are TRBV6-5 and TRBJ1-1, with D possibly being TRBD1 (6 bases). Trimming cost V 5 bases and J 7 bases, with 11 bases left between them. In germline, CDR1 is MNHEY, CDR2 SVGAGI. This CDR3 contains 12 residues. The CDR3 sequence: CASSPQGHEAFF. The CDR3 DNA reads as TGTGCCAGCAGTCCCCAGGGGCATGAAGCTTTCTTT.

This clone showed up just a few times. The rearrangement uses TRBV19 and TRBJ1-5; 7 bases fit TRBD1. Germline V gives CDR1 LNHDA, CDR2 SQIVND (reference sequence). This CDR3 comprises 13 residues. V shed 7 bases, J shed 5 bases, and the junction held 5 bases outside the gene matches. The CDR3 here is CASNDRDYQPQHF. CDR3 nucleotide sequence: TGTGCCAGTAATGACAGGGATTATCAGCCCCAGCATTTT.

The chain recombines TRBV7-2 with TRBJ2-3; 9 bases are shared with TRBD2. The CDR3 loop spans 16 amino acids. Losses at the gene ends were 7 bases for V and 2 bases for J; bases not matched to a gene: 10. The V gene's germline CDR1 is SGHTA and CDR2 FQGNSA. This CDR3 is CASKPLTSGFTDTQYF. The CDR3 DNA sequence: TGTGCCAGCAAACCTCTAACTAGCGGGTTCACAGATACGCAGTATTTT. Complete variable domain (other parts from reference TRBV7-2 and TRBJ2-3): GAGVSQSPSNKVTEKGKDVELRCDPISGHTALYWYRQSLGQGLEFLIYFQGNSAPDKSGLPSDRFSAERTGGSVSTLTIQRTQQEDSAVYLCASKPLTSGFTDTQYFGPGTRLTVL.

V is TRBV7-6 and J is TRBJ2-7; 7 positions agree with TRBD2. Trimming removed 5 bases from V and 1 base from J; junction bases left unmatched: 8. CDR1 is SGHVS and CDR2 is FNYEAQ in the germline V gene. The CDR3 totals 15 residues. CDR3 DNA sequence: TGTGCCAGCAGCCCGACTCCGGGAGGTTCCTACGAGCAGTACTTC. This gives the protein CASSPTPGGSYEQYF. Full variable domain (remainder filled in from reference TRBV7-6 and TRBJ2-7): GAGVSQSPRYKVTKRGQDVALRCDPISGHVSLYWYRQALGQGPEFLTYFNYEAQQDKSGLPNDRFSAERPEGSISTLTIQRTEQRDSAMYRCASSPTPGGSYEQYFGPGTRLTVT.

The V and J genes are TRBV6-1 and TRBJ1-5; D is perhaps TRBD1 (5 bases). CDR1 and CDR2 (germline): MNHNS, SASEGT. CDR3 size: 16 residues. Trimming removed 2 bases at V and 2 bases at J, with 13 bases between. The CDR3 DNA is TGTGCCAGCAGTGAACTTGGGGGGGTGGGCAATCAGCCCCAGCATTTT. This gives the protein CASSELGGVGNQPQHF.